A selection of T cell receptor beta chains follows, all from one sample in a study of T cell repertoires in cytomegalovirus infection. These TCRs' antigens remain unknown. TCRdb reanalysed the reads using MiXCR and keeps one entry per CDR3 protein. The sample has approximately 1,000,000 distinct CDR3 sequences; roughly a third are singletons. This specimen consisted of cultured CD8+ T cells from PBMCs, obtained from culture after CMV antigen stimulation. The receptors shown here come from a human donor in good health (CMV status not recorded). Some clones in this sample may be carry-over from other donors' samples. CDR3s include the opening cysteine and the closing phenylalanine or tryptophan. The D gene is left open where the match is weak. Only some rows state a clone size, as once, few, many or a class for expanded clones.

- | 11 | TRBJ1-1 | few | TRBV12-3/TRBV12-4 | CASATYTEAFF | TGTGCCAGCGCCACGTACACTGAAGCTTTCTTT
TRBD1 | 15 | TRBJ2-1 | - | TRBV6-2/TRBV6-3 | CASNHRGLTYNEQFF | TGTGCCAGCAATCACAGGGGGCTCACCTACAATGAGCAGTTCTTC
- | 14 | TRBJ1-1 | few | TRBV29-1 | CSVERSTGIAEAFF | TGCAGCGTTGAGCGGTCCACAGGTATCGCTGAAGCTTTCTTT
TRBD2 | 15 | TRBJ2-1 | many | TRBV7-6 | CASSPPGGPYNEQFF | TGTGCCAGCAGCCCCCCGGGGGGTCCCTACAATGAGCAGTTCTTC
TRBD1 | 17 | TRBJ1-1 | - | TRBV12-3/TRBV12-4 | CASRPTGERGVDTEAFF | TGTGCCAGCAGACCGACAGGGGAGCGCGGGGTTGACACTGAAGCTTTCTTT
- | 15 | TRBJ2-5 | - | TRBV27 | CASSFQGQKQETQYF | TGTGCCAGTAGTTTTCAGGGACAAAAACAAGAGACCCAGTACTTC
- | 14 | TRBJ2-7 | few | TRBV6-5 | CASSYLRTGNEQYF | TGTGCCAGCAGTTACTTAAGAACAGGGAACGAGCAGTACTTC
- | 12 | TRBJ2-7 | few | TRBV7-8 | CASSFSGSEQYF | TGTGCCAGCAGCTTTTCAGGGAGCGAGCAGTACTTC
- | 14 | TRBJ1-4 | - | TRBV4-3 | CASSQGPSAEKLFF | TGCGCCAGCAGCCAAGGTCCATCAGCTGAAAAACTGTTTTTT
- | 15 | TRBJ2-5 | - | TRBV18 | CASSPPAHPGETQYF | TGTGCCAGCTCACCACCGGCGCATCCGGGGGAGACCCAGTACTTC
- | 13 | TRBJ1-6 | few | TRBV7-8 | CASSLDAGAPLHF | TGTGCCAGCAGCTTAGATGCGGGGGCACCCCTCCACTTT
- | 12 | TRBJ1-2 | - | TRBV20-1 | CSALPGYPGYTF | TGCAGTGCATTGCCAGGGTACCCTGGCTACACCTTC
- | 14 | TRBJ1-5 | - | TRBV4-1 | CASSQNRVDQPQHF | TGCGCCAGCAGCCAGAACAGGGTGGACCAGCCCCAGCATTTT
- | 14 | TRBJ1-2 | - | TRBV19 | CASSIAETGSGYTF | TGTGCCAGTAGTATAGCGGAAACAGGGTCTGGCTACACCTTC
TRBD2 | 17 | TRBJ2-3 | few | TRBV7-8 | CASSPKTSGGYTDTQYF | TGTGCCAGCAGCCCCAAGACTAGCGGGGGATACACAGATACGCAGTATTTT
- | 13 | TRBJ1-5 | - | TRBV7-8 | CASSFGFNQPQHF | TGTGCCAGCAGCTTCGGGTTCAATCAGCCCCAGCATTTT
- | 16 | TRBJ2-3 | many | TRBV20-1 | CSARWSGNPSTDTQYF | TGCAGTGCTAGGTGGAGTGGCAACCCTAGCACAGATACGCAGTATTTT
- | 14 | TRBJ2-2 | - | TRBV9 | CASSLRQATGELFF | TGTGCCAGCAGCTTGAGACAGGCCACCGGGGAGCTGTTTTTT
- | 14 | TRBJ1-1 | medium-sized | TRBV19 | CASSIGQMNTEAFF | TGTGCCAGTAGTATAGGACAGATGAACACTGAAGCTTTCTTT
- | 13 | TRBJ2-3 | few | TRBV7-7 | CASSSNPSDTQYF | TGTGCTAGCAGCTCGAACCCTTCAGATACGCAGTATTTT